The 22 T cell receptor beta chains below were found in one sample sequenced in a study of molecular identifiers for immune sequencing clone quantification. TCRdb re-analysed the PCR reads in MiXCR, keeping a single row per CDR3 protein. The sample consists of around 300,000 distinct CDR3 sequences, 24% of them appearing once. Sequencing was done on a sample of naive CD8+ T cells from blood, with Jurkat cell RNA spiked in. Documented subset: FACS-sorted CD8+CD4-CCR7+CD45RA+ naive T cells. These receptors all stem from a human donor in good health. Some libraries in this study had Jurkat cell RNA spiked in.

This chain joins TRBV10-3 and TRBJ2-4, with TRBD2 matching over 14 bases. V trimming: 0 bases; J trimming: 6 bases; junction bases outside the gene matches: 10. Germline V gene data show CDR1 as ENHRY and CDR2 as SYGVKD. The CDR3 length is 19 residues. CDR3 bases: TGTGCCATCAGTGAGTCTGAGACCGGGACTAGCGGGAGTGGAAACATTCAGTACTTC. Translated, it gives CAISESETGTSGSGNIQYF.

This clonotype was recorded many times. This rearrangement joins TRBV2 to TRBJ1-2; D is unresolved. The CDR3 length is 12 residues. Trimming left V 4 bases short and J 5 bases short, with 8 bases between. Germline V gene data show CDR1 as SNHLY and CDR2 as FYNNEI. In DNA form, the CDR3 reads TGTGCCAGCAGTGTGGCCGAGTATGGCTACACCTTC. This sequence encodes CASSVAEYGYTF.

This clonotype was seen ten or more times. The J gene is TRBJ2-5, the V gene TRBV7-2; TRBD1 aligns across 7 bases. V lost 6 bases and J lost 5; bases outside the gene matches: 12. Germline V gives CDR1 SGHTA, CDR2 FQGNSA. This CDR3 is 15 amino acids long. The DNA for the CDR3 is TGTGCCAGCAGGCCCCCGACAGGGTACTATGAGACCCAGTACTTC. This gives the protein CASRPPTGYYETQYF.

The chain recombines TRBV7-9 with TRBJ2-1, with TRBD1 matching over 7 bases. Germline V gene data show CDR1 as SEHNR and CDR2 as FQNEAQ (reference sequence). The CDR3 has 18 amino acids. V dropped 4 bases and J dropped 4; count of bases not matched to a gene: 16. The CDR3 DNA reads as TGTGCCAGCAGCTCGTTTGCCAACAGGGGCGTTGAGTACAATGAGCAGTTCTTC. It yields the protein CASSSFANRGVEYNEQFF.

Details on this clonotype: Since a much larger clone is just one base distant, this may be a read error. The chain has TRBV2 and TRBJ1-1; no firm D call. CDR1 and CDR2 (germline): SNHLY, FYNNEI. CDR3 size: 14 residues. CDR3 amino acids: CAGSIKVGGFEAFF. CDR3 nucleotide sequence: TGTGCCGGCAGTATAAAGGTCGGAGGGTTTGAAGCTTTCTTT.

Details on this clonotype: This sequence may be a read error, since a much larger clone differs from it by one base. The chain joins TRBV9 to TRBJ2-2; D not certain. This CDR3 is built from 15 residues. The germline CDR1 and CDR2 sequences are SGDLS and YYNGEE. The V and J ends lost 3 bases and 4 bases respectively, with 13 bases between them. The CDR3 DNA reads as TGTGCCAGCAGCGCTTGGGGTTCGACCACCGGGGAGCTGTTTTTT. Translating gives CASSAWGSTTGELFF.

The table lists this clonotype with a few counts. V is TRBV27 and J is TRBJ1-1, with a weak D call TRBD1 (6 bases). Trimming took 8 bases from V and 4 from J, leaving 23 bases between them. The germline V gene has CDR1 MNHEY and CDR2 SMNVEV (reference sequence). The CDR3 has 16 residues. In DNA form, the CDR3 reads TGTGCCAGCCGAACCGGGACAAGGGGTTTCGCCACTGAAGCTTTCTTT. It codes for CASRTGTRGFATEAFF.

As to this clonotype: A much more abundant neighbour one base away suggests this may be a read error. The chain has TRBV3-1 and TRBJ1-1; 7 bases fit TRBD1. The CDR3 totals 16 residues. Germline assignment: CDR1 LGHDT and CDR2 YNNKEL (reference sequence). V lost 4 bases to trimming and J lost 1 base; unmatched junction nucleotides: 9. The CDR3 protein is CASSPFGGGGNTEAFF. CDR3 nucleotides: TGTGCCAGCAGCCCGTTCGGAGGGGGCGGGAACACTGAAGCTTTCTTT.

The J gene is TRBJ2-5, the V gene TRBV28; TRBD1 agrees at 7 bases. CDR1 is MDHEN, CDR2 SYDVKM, per germline. V trimming: 6 bases; J trimming: 0 bases; junction bases outside the gene matches: 7. CDR3 size: 15 residues. CDR3 coding DNA: TGTGCCAGCAGCCCGACAGGGTCGTACCAAGAGACCCAGTACTTC. This sequence encodes CASSPTGSYQETQYF.

This clonotype was seen many times. V usage is TRBV29-1 and J usage is TRBJ1-2; TRBD1 might be the D (6 bases). The length of the CDR3 is 13 residues. Trimming shortened V by 4 bases and J by 8 bases, and 17 bases separated the two germline ends. Germline CDR1 is SQVTM and CDR2 is ANQGSEA. The CDR3 DNA sequence: TGCAGCGTTGTAGATGGGGGCGCGAGAGGCTACACCTTC. Translating gives CSVVDGGARGYTF.

The chain uses TRBV27 and TRBJ1-3; D is ambiguous. The V gene lost 2 bases and the J gene lost 0 bases, with 11 bases spanning the gap. Germline CDR1 MNHEY, CDR2 SMNVEV (reference sequence). The CDR3 totals 16 residues. CDR3 in DNA: TGTGCCAGCAGTTTAGGGCCAGAAAGCTCTGGAAACACCATATATTTT. Amino acid sequence: CASSLGPESSGNTIYF.

The table lists this clonotype with a few counts. The chain employs TRBV12-5 and TRBJ1-2; D gene ambiguous. Trimming took off 4 bases at V and 1 base at J, with 7 bases between the two ends. CDR3 length equals 13 residues. The germline CDR1 and CDR2 sequences are LGHNT and FRNRAP. The CDR3 coding sequence is TGTGCTAGTGGTTCGTTTTATAACTATGGCTACACCTTC. Encoded protein: CASGSFYNYGYTF.

This clonotype turned up a few times. The chain has TRBV29-1 and TRBJ2-2; no definite D call. Germline V lookup: CDR1 SQVTM, CDR2 ANQGSEA. Between the trimmed V and J ends, which lost 2 bases and 5 bases, there was a span of 12 bases. The CDR3 contains 14 residues. The CDR3, as DNA: TGCAGCGTTGAAAAGGCCAGTATGACCGGGGAGCTGTTTTTT. Protein: CSVEKASMTGELFF.

This clonotype was counted a few times. The chain uses TRBV19 and TRBJ2-1; weak D call: TRBD1 (6 bases). The V gene's germline CDR1 is LNHDA and CDR2 SQIVND (reference sequence). The CDR3 contains 17 residues. The V and J ends lost 4 bases and 3 bases respectively, with 19 bases between them. The CDR3: CASSKVGTQVYYNEQFF. The CDR3 DNA sequence: TGTGCCAGTAGTAAGGTCGGGACACAAGTTTACTACAATGAGCAGTTCTTC.

Ten or more counts support this clonotype. The chain joins TRBV5-3 to TRBJ1-5; 8 bases fit TRBD1. TRBV5-3 is treated as an ORF (open reading frame) with a function not yet certain. V dropped 3 bases and J dropped 0; count of bases not matched to a gene: 14. CDR3 length: 19 residues. CDR3 nucleotides: TGTGCCAGAAGCTCGACATCTGAACAGGGGGTCTATAGCAATCAGCCCCAGCATTTT. Translated: CARSSTSEQGVYSNQPQHF.

A few counts support this clonotype. The chain employs TRBV11-3 and TRBJ2-2; D not resolved. In germline, CDR1 is SGHNT, CDR2 YENEEA. Deletions cut 5 bases from V and 2 bases from J, with 6 bases between. CDR3 length equals 13 residues. In DNA form, the CDR3 reads TGTGCCAGCAGCGAGCACAACACCGGGGAGCTGTTTTTT. Translating gives CASSEHNTGELFF.

This clonotype was observed many times. The chain uses TRBV28 and TRBJ2-7, with 11 positions matching TRBD1. This CDR3 has 15 residues. CDR1 is MDHEN and CDR2 is SYDVKM in the germline V gene. J lost 6 bases, V lost 3 bases, and 7 bases had no gene match. The CDR3 sequence is CASSFQGQGAGEQYF. The CDR3 DNA is TGTGCCAGCAGTTTCCAAGGACAGGGGGCTGGCGAGCAGTACTTC.

This clonotype was found a few times. The chain couples TRBV4-1 to TRBJ1-5; D unclear. CDR1 is MGHRA and CDR2 is YSYEKL in the germline V gene. The CDR3 is made up of 17 amino acids. The V and J ends lost 3 bases and 7 bases respectively, with 22 bases between them. The chain's CDR3 is CASSQPSTNLWGQPQHF. CDR3 nucleotide sequence: TGCGCCAGCAGCCAGCCCTCGACTAATCTTTGGGGACAGCCCCAGCATTTT.

There are a few counts of this clonotype. The J gene is TRBJ1-6, the V gene TRBV2; D is ambiguous. This CDR3 is 15 amino acids long. Germline CDR1 SNHLY, CDR2 FYNNEI. V lost 1 base, J lost 7 bases, and 11 bases lay in between. DNA of the CDR3: TGTGCCAGCAGTGAAGGAGGCCAGCTAAATTCACCCCTCCACTTT. This gives the protein CASSEGGQLNSPLHF. Variable domain in full (rest from reference TRBV2 and TRBJ1-6): EPEVTQTPSHQVTQMGQEVILRCVPISNHLYFYWYRQILGQKVEFLVSFYNNEISEKSEIFDDQFSVERPDGSNFTLKIRSTKLEDSAMYFCASSEGGQLNSPLHFGNGTRLTVT.

This clonotype has more than one count but fewer than ten. This CDR3 reads CASSPTGFYEQYF. As DNA, the CDR3 is TGTGCCAGTAGCCCGACAGGATTCTACGAGCAGTACTTC. The chain couples TRBV19 to TRBJ2-7; TRBD1 might be the D (6 bases). The CDR3 is 13 amino acids. The germline V gene encodes CDR1 LNHDA and CDR2 SQIVND (reference sequence). The V end lost 6 bases, the J end lost 3 bases, and 12 bases lay between the germline ends.

There are a few counts of this clonotype. V is TRBV30 and J is TRBJ1-1; D is ambiguous. Deletions cut 5 bases from V and 0 bases from J, with 7 bases between. This CDR3 is 12 amino acids long. Germline V gene sequence: CDR1 GTSNPN, CDR2 SVGIG (reference sequence). The CDR3 protein is CAWGNLNTEAFF. For the CDR3, the DNA is TGTGCCTGGGGGAACCTGAACACTGAAGCTTTCTTT.

The CDR3 spells CATSRVIRDTEAFF. For the CDR3, the DNA is TGTGCCACCAGCAGAGTAATTCGAGACACTGAAGCTTTCTTT. The chain couples TRBV15 to TRBJ1-1; D ambiguous. The CDR3 totals 14 residues. V was clipped by 1 base and J by 3 bases, with 9 bases between them. Germline V gene sequence: CDR1 LNHNV, CDR2 YYDKDF (reference sequence).